This record concerns one TCR beta chain sequence. Its specificity is not known. V was trimmed by 4 bases and J by 4 bases, leaving 11 bases between them. The CDR3 loop spans 13 amino acids. CDR1 is KGHSH and CDR2 is LQKENI in the germline V gene. This specimen belongs to a study of cytomegalovirus exposure and HLA in healthy donors. Findings of the study overall: In a later analysis, HLA-associated TCR beta chains were more clonally expanded than equally common others.

Primers: 60 Vbeta forward and 13 Jbeta reverse. Study processing details: Around 9.9 million shared chains were among the approximately 82 million unique TCR beta chains that a later analysis counted. TCRdb's table, derived via immunoSEQ multiplex PCR, lists solely in-frame clones and lacks some. V, J and clone size were drawn from that table, and D and trimming were deduced from the DNA. The repertoire holds about 120,000 clones, with over 70% as singletons. V usage is TRBV18 and J usage is TRBJ2-7; the D gene is possibly TRBD2 (5 bases). Input material: PBMCs. This receptor was identified in a female donor in good health and CMV-seropositive. The CDR3 protein is CASSHASSYEQYF. CDR3 DNA: TGTGCCAGCTCACATGCTAGCTCGTACGAGCAGTACTTC.